The 21 T cell receptor beta chains below were found in one sample sequenced in a study of siplizumab effects on memory and regulatory T cells. Sequencing used immunoSEQ multiplex PCR; TCRdb keeps in-frame clones, though not all of them. The table includes roughly 9,600 clones, around 40% detected once. Antigens for these TCRs are unknown. Cells from the mixed lymphocyte reaction underwent coculture for over 5 days at 37 degrees C. The sample comprised CFSE-low (dividing) CD4+ T cells sorted from an allogeneic mixed lymphocyte reaction. Receptors were obtained from a human donor in good health; the cells came from an allogeneic mixed lymphocyte reaction.

This clone was counted a few times. The V call is TRBV6-5, the J call TRBJ1-2; 8 bases are a match to TRBD1. Looked up from germline, CDR1 is MNHEY and CDR2 is SVGAGI. The CDR3 runs 13 residues. V shed 6 bases, J shed 7 bases, and the junction held 7 bases outside the gene matches. The CDR3 sequence: CASSWTGISGYTF. CDR3 coding DNA: TGTGCCAGCAGCTGGACAGGGATTAGTGGCTACACCTTC.

This clone has a handful of counts. The chain joins TRBV7-2 to TRBJ1-5; D gene unclear. CDR3 size: 15 residues. CDR1 is SGHTA and CDR2 is FQGNSA in the germline V gene. Trimming took 5 bases from V and 0 from J, leaving 11 bases between them. The CDR3 nucleotides are TGTGCCAGCAGCCCTGCAGGTTATAGCAATCAGCCCCAGCATTTT. Amino acid sequence: CASSPAGYSNQPQHF.

By sample share, this clone is medium-sized. This rearrangement joins TRBV5-4 to TRBJ2-1; 15 bases align to TRBD2. The V and J ends lost 4 bases and 7 bases, in that order; junction bases with no gene match: 6. Per germline, CDR1 SGHNT and CDR2 YYREEE (reference sequence). This CDR3 is 16 amino acids long. The CDR3 DNA follows: TGTGCCAGCAGCAACTCGGGACTAGCGGGAGGAAATGAGCAGTTCTTC. Translation gives CASSNSGLAGGNEQFF.

This clone has only a few counts. The chain links TRBV30 to TRBJ2-3, with D hard to call. The ends were cut back, 3 bases at V and 1 base at J, with 14 bases in the middle. The germline CDR1 and CDR2 sequences are GTSNPN and SVGIG (reference sequence). The CDR3 runs 15 residues. The CDR3, as DNA: TGTGCCTGGAGCCCGTGGCAGGACGGCACAGATACGCAGTATTTT. This encodes CAWSPWQDGTDTQYF.

This clone was counted between two and nine times. The chain joins TRBV5-1 to TRBJ1-6; weak D call: TRBD1 (5 bases). Trimming pared 0 bases from V and 8 bases from J, leaving 15 bases between. This CDR3 spans 16 amino acids. The germline gives CDR1 SGHRS, CDR2 YFSETQ. The CDR3, as DNA: TGCGCCAGCAGCTTGGAGGGGTATACGGCTGATTCACCCCTCCACTTT. Its translation is CASSLEGYTADSPLHF.

The chain has TRBV7-1 and TRBJ1-2; the D is unclear. TRBV7-1 is designated an ORF whose function remains uncertain. V lost 5 bases to trimming and J lost 1 base, with 14 bases between them. The CDR3 is 15 amino acids. In nucleotides, the CDR3 is TGTGCCAGCAGCCCGGAGGACCGTGTTAACTATGGCTACACCTTC. This sequence encodes CASSPEDRVNYGYTF.

This clone is medium-sized (0.01 to 0.1%) within its sample. This chain links TRBV14 with TRBJ2-5; D unclear. Trimming left V 0 bases short and J 8 bases short, with 7 bases between. The V gene's germline CDR1 is SGHDN and CDR2 FVKESK. This CDR3 region has 12 residues. Written as DNA, the CDR3 is TGTGCCAGCAGCCAAGATAGCCGTACCCAGTACTTC. Amino acid sequence: CASSQDSRTQYF.

The rearrangement joins TRBV10-1 to TRBJ1-5; D uncertain. In germline, CDR1 is WNHNN, CDR2 SYGVQD (reference sequence). V shed 4 bases and J shed 0 bases, with 10 bases lying between them. The CDR3 consists of 15 residues. The DNA of the CDR3 is TGCGCCAGCAGTGTGTACACGGATAGCAATCAGCCCCAGCATTTT. Translated: CASSVYTDSNQPQHF.

The V and J genes are TRBV11-3 and TRBJ2-7, with TRBD2 as a possible D gene (5 bases). Trimming shortened V by 1 base and J by 7 bases, and 20 bases separated the two germline ends. There are 16 residues in the CDR3. Germline V gene sequence: CDR1 SGHNT, CDR2 YENEEA. The CDR3 reads CASSLAPGAGMGEQYF. CDR3 sequence (DNA): TGTGCCAGCAGCTTAGCTCCGGGCGCCGGGATGGGGGAGCAGTACTTC.

The V call is TRBV5-1, the J call TRBJ1-3, with a weak D call TRBD1 (6 bases). Germline CDR1 is SGHRS and CDR2 is YFSETQ. Trimming took off 2 bases at V and 3 bases at J, with 15 bases between the two ends. This CDR3 has 16 amino acids. For the CDR3, the DNA is TGCGCCAGCAGCTTCCAGGGGCCGAGTCTTGGAAACACCATATATTTT. It is translated as CASSFQGPSLGNTIYF.

The V gene is TRBV18, the J gene TRBJ2-1, with D uncertain. The CDR3 spans 16 residues. In germline, CDR1 is KGHSH, CDR2 LQKENI. The ends were cut back, 3 bases at V and 6 bases at J, with 18 bases in the middle. The CDR3 DNA sequence: TGTGCCAGCTCACCGGTTCAGCCAGGTTCATCCAATGAGCAGTTCTTC. It translates to CASSPVQPGSSNEQFF.

This clone was counted only a few times. V gene TRBV5-4 combines with J gene TRBJ1-1, with D tentatively TRBD1 (6 bases). The CDR3 is 14 residues long. The V and J ends lost 3 bases and 5 bases respectively, with 14 bases between them. Germline V gives CDR1 SGHNT, CDR2 YYREEE (reference sequence). The CDR3 region has the DNA TGTGCCAGCAGCTCGGCGGGGGCATCGACTGAAGCTTTCTTT. Translation gives CASSSAGASTEAFF. The full variable domain, rest sourced from reference TRBV5-4 and TRBJ1-1, is ETGVTQSPTHLIKTRGQQVTLRCSSQSGHNTVSWYQQALGQGPQFIFQYYREEENGRGNFPPRFSGLQFPNYSSELNVNALELDDSALYLCASSSAGASTEAFFGQGTRLTVV.

The V and J genes are TRBV19 and TRBJ2-1; the match to TRBD2 covers 9 bases. CDR1 and CDR2 from the germline V gene are LNHDA and SQIVND (reference sequence). Trimming at V came to 9 bases and at J to 2 bases, leaving 8 bases not matched to a gene. CDR3 length equals 15 residues. The CDR3 DNA sequence: TGTGCCAGCCGTAGCGGGAGCCAAACCTACAATGAGCAGTTCTTC. Translated, it gives CASRSGSQTYNEQFF. The full variable domain, in which reference TRBV19 and TRBJ2-1 provide the parts outside the CDR3, is DGGITQSPKYLFRKEGQNVTLSCEQNLNHDAMYWYRQDPGQGLRLIYYSQIVNDFQKGDIAEGYSVSREKKESFPLTVTSAQKNPTAFYLCASRSGSQTYNEQFFGPGTRLTVL.

The chain joins TRBV30 to TRBJ1-6; D might be TRBD1 (5 bases). The CDR3 consists of 15 residues. V lost 0 bases to trimming and J lost 0 bases, with 6 bases between them. Germline values: CDR1 GTSNPN, CDR2 SVGIG (reference sequence). The CDR3 sequence is CAWSVDSSYNSPLHF. For the CDR3, the DNA is TGTGCCTGGAGTGTAGACAGCTCCTATAATTCACCCCTCCACTTT.

This clone qualifies as medium-sized. The rearrangement joins TRBV5-1 to TRBJ2-7, with D unclear. The V gene lost 4 bases and the J gene lost 3 bases, with 11 bases spanning the gap. The CDR3 has 13 residues. Germline CDR1 and CDR2: SGHRS and YFSETQ. The DNA of the CDR3 is TGCGCCAGCAGCCTAGGACGGCACTACGAGCAGTACTTC. This translates into CASSLGRHYEQYF. Combining the CDR3 with reference TRBV5-1 and TRBJ2-7 gives the whole variable domain KAGVTQTPRYLIKTRGQQVTLSCSPISGHRSVSWYQQTPGQGLQFLFEYFSETQRNKGNFPGRFSGRQFSNSRSEMNVSTLELGDSALYLCASSLGRHYEQYFGPGTRLTVT.

This clone was seen only a few times. The gene calls are TRBV19 and TRBJ1-4; tentatively, D is TRBD1 (5 bases). Deletions cut 5 bases from V and 6 bases from J, with 13 bases between. CDR1 and CDR2 (germline): LNHDA, SQIVND (reference sequence). The CDR3 contains 14 residues. CDR3 nucleotides: TGTGCCAGTAGTTGGAAGGGGACGTATGAAAAACTGTTTTTT. Amino acid sequence: CASSWKGTYEKLFF.

The chain links TRBV30 to TRBJ2-7; no clear D gene. The CDR3 has 13 residues. CDR1 is GTSNPN, CDR2 SVGIG, per germline (reference sequence). The ends were cut back, 0 bases at V and 5 bases at J, with 11 bases in the middle. CDR3 sequence (DNA): TGTGCCTGGAGTGTAAGTAGGGTAAACGAGCAGTACTTC. It translates to CAWSVSRVNEQYF.

By its share, this clone is medium-sized (0.01 to 0.1%). The V call is TRBV6-5, the J call TRBJ1-5; the D gene is possibly TRBD1 (6 bases). With 6 bases removed from V and 7 bases from J, the gap between germline ends came to 16 bases. The germline V gene has CDR1 MNHEY and CDR2 SVGAGI. The length of the CDR3 is 14 residues. CDR3 residues: CASSQGGTWQPQHF. In DNA, the CDR3 is TGTGCCAGCAGCCAAGGGGGGACCTGGCAGCCCCAGCATTTT.

CDR3 sequence: CASRRRATNEKLFF. The CDR3 bases are TGTGCCAGCAGGAGAAGAGCAACTAATGAAAAACTGTTTTTT. The V and J genes are TRBV6-5 and TRBJ1-4; D remains ambiguous. V gave up 6 bases and J gave up 0 bases, with 8 bases separating them. Germline CDR1 MNHEY, CDR2 SVGAGI. This CDR3 has 14 residues.

The chain joins TRBV7-3 to TRBJ2-1, with TRBD2 as a possible D gene (6 bases). The germline CDR1 and CDR2 sequences are SGHTA and FQGTGA. The CDR3 runs 15 residues. Trimming took off 5 bases at V and 0 bases at J, with 11 bases between the two ends. The DNA of the CDR3 is TGTGCCAGCAGCCCAGGAGGGAGCTCCTACAATGAGCAGTTCTTC. It codes for CASSPGGSSYNEQFF.

This clone was seen more than once but under ten times. The chain carries TRBV6-6 and TRBJ2-7; maybe TRBD2 (6 bases). Trimming shortened V by 6 bases and J by 2 bases, and 8 bases separated the two germline ends. The CDR3 spans 12 residues. Germline V lookup: CDR1 MNHNY, CDR2 SVGAGI (reference sequence). In DNA form, the CDR3 reads TGTGCCAGCAGCCGGGAGACCTACGAGCAGTACTTC. It yields the protein CASSRETYEQYF.